Following are 5 T cell receptor beta chains from one sample sequenced in a study of T cells in Graves' hyperthyroidism and ophthalmopathy. TCR beta CDR3 region amplification was performed from RNA transcripts. RT-PCR in the first round (using the HTBI primer set) targeted the TCR CDR3. TCRdb reprocessed the multiplex PCR reads with MiXCR, giving one entry per CDR3 protein. The table shows approximately 560,000 distinct CDR3 sequences, with just over 45% occurring only once. Sequencing was carried out using peripheral blood or thyroid tissue (not recorded which). Every receptor here comes from a woman aged 18-29 years with Graves' hyperthyroidism.

On this clonotype itself: Compared with germline, one end of the junction differs, possibly owing to a read error. V usage is TRBV7-6 and J usage is TRBJ1-4, with 9 bases fitting TRBD1. This CDR3 has 15 amino acids. From germline, CDR1 is SGHVS and CDR2 FNYEAQ. CDR3 bases: TGCGCCAGCAGCCAAGTGCCGGGACAGGGAGAAAAACTGTTTTTT. Protein: CASSQVPGQGEKLFF.

A remark on this clonotype: A single base separates this from a much larger clone, so it may be a read error. The gene calls are TRBV7-2 and TRBJ2-7, with D possibly matching TRBD2 (6 bases). Germline loops: CDR1 SGHTA, CDR2 FQGNSA. The CDR3 runs 14 residues. CDR3 sequence: CAGSPGTRSYEQYF. For the CDR3, the DNA is TGTGCCGGCAGCCCCGGGACTCGCTCCTACGAGCAGTACTTC.

The CDR3 DNA follows: TGCAGTGCTAACAGGGGGCTAGGCACTGAAGCTTTCTTT. Translated: CSANRGLGTEAFF. V is TRBV20-1 and J is TRBJ1-1; 9 nucleotides line up with TRBD1. CDR3 length: 13 amino acids. Per the germline V gene, CDR1 is DFQATT and CDR2 is SNEGSKA (reference sequence). V trimming: 4 bases; J trimming: 4 bases; junction bases outside the gene matches: 4.

This clonotype has just a few counts. V is TRBV7-3 and J is TRBJ2-5; 7 positions agree with TRBD1. Germline CDR1 SGHTA, CDR2 FQGTGA. After removal of 2 bases from V and 5 bases from J, the junction contained 5 bases not matched to a gene. The CDR3 sequence is 14 residues long. The CDR3 region has the DNA TGTGCCAGCAGCTTACGCAGGGGGTATGAGACCCAGTACTTC. Amino acid sequence: CASSLRRGYETQYF.

This clonotype was found a few times. The J gene is TRBJ2-7, the V gene TRBV6-5; D not resolved. Germline V CDR1 and CDR2: MNHEY, SVGAGI. Trimming removed 8 bases at V and 5 bases at J, with 10 bases between. This CDR3 is 11 amino acids long. This chain's CDR3 is CASRQENEQYF. The DNA of the CDR3 is TGTGCCAGCCGTCAGGAGAACGAGCAGTACTTC.